This entry lists 14 T cell receptor beta chains sequenced from one sample in a study of control samples from healthy donors and cancer patients. Some clones are missing from TCRdb's copy, which holds only in-frame ones; the method was immunoSEQ multiplex PCR. The table includes around 75,000 clones, 85% to 95% detected once. The sample taken for sequencing was blood. These receptor sequences come from a woman between 55 and 75 years old in good health.

The rearrangement uses TRBV3-1 (or the pseudogene TRBV3-2) and TRBJ1-3; 7 nucleotides agree with TRBD1. V shed 0 bases, J shed 4 bases, and the junction held 12 bases outside the gene matches. Germline CDR1 LGHDT, CDR2 YNNKEL (reference sequence). The CDR3 is 18 amino acids. For the CDR3, the DNA is TGTGCCAGCAGCCAAGATGATAGGTCTGACAGGGTAGGAAACACCATATATTTT. Translating gives CASSQDDRSDRVGNTIYF.

This chain connects TRBV1 to TRBJ2-3; the table names TRBD2, a call not compared with the DNA. TRBV1 is classified as a pseudogene. The length of the CDR3 is 15 residues. CDR3 sequence (DNA): TGCACCAGCACCCGACCGGGACTAGCGGCTGATACGCAGTATTTT. Its protein product is CTSTRPGLAADTQYF.

The chain has TRBV19 and TRBJ1-4, with D unclear. Trimming pared 5 bases from V and 8 bases from J, leaving 3 bases between. This CDR3 has 10 amino acids. Looked up from germline, CDR1 is LNHDA and CDR2 is SQIVND (reference sequence). CDR3 bases: TGTGCCAGTAGTGCCGAAAAACTGTTTTTT. Its translation is CASSAEKLFF.

V and J are TRBV6-1 and TRBJ1-6; TRBD1 agrees at 9 bases. The V and J ends lost 2 bases and 10 bases, in that order; junction bases with no gene match: 3. Germline loops: CDR1 MNHNS, CDR2 SASEGT. The CDR3 runs to 14 residues. CDR3 in amino acids: CASSERQGESPLHF. The CDR3, as DNA: TGTGCCAGCAGTGAAAGACAGGGGGAATCACCCCTCCACTTT.

The J gene is TRBJ2-3, the V gene TRBV19; no reliable D call. From germline, CDR1 is LNHDA and CDR2 SQIVND (reference sequence). V was trimmed by 8 bases and J by 4 bases, leaving 4 bases between them. This CDR3 has 10 residues. Here the CDR3 reads CASGSDTQYF. The CDR3 bases are TGTGCCAGTGGGTCAGATACGCAGTATTTT.

V and J are TRBV12-3 or TRBV12-4 and TRBJ1-5, with TRBD1 as a possible D gene (6 bases). CDR3 size: 13 residues. Trimming shortened V by 6 bases and J by 3 bases, and 9 bases separated the two germline ends. This CDR3 reads CASRGQPNQPQHF. Here the CDR3 DNA reads TGTGCCAGCAGAGGACAGCCCAATCAGCCCCAGCATTTT.

The chain employs TRBV6-2 or TRBV6-3 and TRBJ1-5; no clear D. V was trimmed by 6 bases and J by 5 bases, leaving 11 bases between them. CDR1 is MNHEY and CDR2 is SVGEGT in the germline V gene. The CDR3 has 13 residues. This chain's CDR3 is CASSPGRYQPQHF. As DNA, the CDR3 is TGTGCCAGCAGCCCCGGAAGGTATCAGCCCCAGCATTTT.

V and J are TRBV28 and TRBJ1-6, with D maybe TRBD1 (5 bases). CDR1 MDHEN and CDR2 SYDVKM come from the germline V gene. This CDR3 has 13 amino acids. Trimming pared 10 bases from V and 7 bases from J, leaving 14 bases between. The CDR3 here is CATKTQGNSPLHF. CDR3 coding DNA: TGTGCCACTAAGACTCAGGGAAATTCACCCCTCCACTTT.

The V call is TRBV7-9, the J call TRBJ1-2; D gene unclear. Germline CDR1 is SEHNR and CDR2 is FQNEAQ (reference sequence). Trimming took 2 bases from V and 5 from J, leaving 12 bases between them. The CDR3 is made up of 14 amino acids. The DNA of the CDR3 is TGTGCCAGCAGCTTATTTGACATTGAGTATGGCTACACCTTC. This sequence encodes CASSLFDIEYGYTF.

The chain carries TRBV7-9 and TRBJ2-5; a possible D gene is TRBD1 (6 bases). Per germline, CDR1 SEHNR and CDR2 FQNEAQ (reference sequence). Between the trimmed V and J ends, which lost 6 bases and 3 bases, there was a span of 11 bases. The CDR3 sequence is 13 residues long. CDR3 nucleotides: TGTGCCAGCAGGTCGCCAGGGGAAGAGACCCAGTACTTC. It is translated as CASRSPGEETQYF.

The chain employs TRBV4-3 and TRBJ1-4, with D tentatively TRBD1 (5 bases). This CDR3 contains 15 residues. Trimming took 5 bases from V and 4 from J, leaving 14 bases between them. Germline lookup yields CDR1 LGHNA and CDR2 YSLEER. The CDR3 protein is CASSFRDGINEKLFF. The CDR3 bases are TGCGCCAGCAGCTTCCGGGACGGCATTAATGAAAAACTGTTTTTT.

The chain is built from TRBV5-6 and TRBJ2-2; D is unclear. Germline assignment: CDR1 SGHDT and CDR2 YYEEEE. Between the trimmed V and J ends, which lost 4 bases and 0 bases, there was a span of 7 bases. The length of the CDR3 is 14 residues. This chain's CDR3 is CASSPVPNTGELFF. The CDR3 region has the DNA TGTGCCAGCAGCCCGGTCCCGAACACCGGGGAGCTGTTTTTT. Full variable domain (rest looked up from reference TRBV5-6 and TRBJ2-2): DAGVTQSPTHLIKTRGQQVTLRCSPKSGHDTVSWYQQALGQGPQFIFQYYEEEERQRGNFPDRFSGHQFPNYSSELNVNALLLGDSALYLCASSPVPNTGELFFGEGSRLTVL.

This chain joins TRBV11-1 and TRBJ2-3; D not resolved. Trimming left V 3 bases short and J 0 bases short, with 10 bases between. The CDR3 covers 15 residues. Germline V CDR1 and CDR2: SGHAT, FQDESV (reference sequence). The CDR3, as DNA: TGTGCCAGCAGCTTTGGCGGCGCTAGCACAGATACGCAGTATTTT. It specifies CASSFGGASTDTQYF.

The CDR3 coding sequence is TGTGCCAGCAGTTACCAAAGGACAGGGGGTGCCGAAAAACTGTTTTTT. This encodes CASSYQRTGGAEKLFF. The chain employs TRBV6-5 and TRBJ1-4; 10 nucleotides align to TRBD1. The CDR3 consists of 16 residues. Per germline, CDR1 MNHEY and CDR2 SVGAGI. The V gene end was trimmed by 2 bases and the J gene end by 8 bases; junction bases not matched to a gene: 8.